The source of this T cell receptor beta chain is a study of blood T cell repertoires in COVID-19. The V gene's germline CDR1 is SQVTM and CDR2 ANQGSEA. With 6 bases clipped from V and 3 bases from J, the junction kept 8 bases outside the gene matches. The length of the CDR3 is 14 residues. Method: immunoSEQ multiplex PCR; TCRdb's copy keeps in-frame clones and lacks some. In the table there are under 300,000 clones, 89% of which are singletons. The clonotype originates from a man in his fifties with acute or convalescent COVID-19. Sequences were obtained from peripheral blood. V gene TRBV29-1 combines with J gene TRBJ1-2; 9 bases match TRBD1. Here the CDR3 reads CSVTGGVFDYGYTF. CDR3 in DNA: TGCAGCGTGACAGGGGGGGTATTTGACTATGGCTACACCTTC.